This T cell receptor beta chain was found in a study of T cell responses to AZD1222 COVID-19 vaccine. In germline, CDR1 is LNHDA, CDR2 SQIVND (reference sequence). V gave up 5 bases and J gave up 6 bases; unmatched junction bases: 8. CDR3 length: 15 amino acids. Clones were read by immunoSEQ multiplex PCR, and TCRdb kept only the in-frame ones, dropping some. Of some 120,000 clones in the sample, around 90% were seen once. The specimen comprised peripheral blood, sampled on day 0 of AZD1222 vaccination. The rearrangement links TRBV19 to TRBJ2-1; 9 bases align to TRBD2. The sequence came from an adult in good health. This CDR3 reads CASSALAGSFNEQFF. CDR3 in DNA: TGTGCCAGTAGTGCCCTAGCGGGGTCTTTCAATGAGCAGTTCTTC.